The clone carrying this T cell receptor beta chain was seen at least ten times. Its antigen is not identified. The data belong to a study of CD8 T cells in ankylosing spondylitis. Broader study findings: A TCR beta motif made of several highly homologous variants seemed typical of ankylosing spondylitis blood. Significant enrichment of disease-linked clones was reported in matched ankylosing spondylitis synovial fluid.

One entry per CDR3 protein, called by TCRdb with MiXCR from the 5' RACE reads. The data contain about 200,000 distinct CDR3 sequences, 7% to 8% of them singletons. Looked up from germline, CDR1 is MDHEN and CDR2 is SYDVKM. Trimming stripped 7 bases from V and 3 bases from J, with 16 bases between. The CDR3 contains 14 residues. The chain links TRBV28 to TRBJ2-7; D not certain. The origin of this receptor is a male donor with ankylosing spondylitis. Input material: blood, either unsorted or a sorted T cell fraction (not recorded which). The CDR3 reads CASNLRGSLYEQYF. CDR3 DNA: TGTGCCAGCAATCTCCGAGGCAGCCTCTACGAGCAGTACTTC.